This record concerns one T cell receptor (beta chain) sequence. The sample comes from a study of patients and donors after allogeneic stem cell transplantation. TCRdb re-derived calls from the RT-PCR reads in MiXCR, one entry per CDR3 protein. The sample contains about a million distinct CDR3 sequences, approximately 18% of which appear only once. Germline V lookup: CDR1 MNHEY, CDR2 SVGEGT. The CDR3 length is 13 residues. V lost 7 bases, J lost 6 bases, and 15 bases lay in between. The rearrangement joins TRBV6-2 or TRBV6-3 to TRBJ2-5; D tentatively fits TRBD1 or TRBD2 (7 bases each). The clonotype comes from a human donor who was either an allogeneic HSCT recipient or a stem cell or donor lymphocyte infusion donor (not recorded which). It is not recorded whose cells these are; they may come from a transplant donor. Sequencing was done on a sample of blood, either unsorted or a sorted T cell fraction (not recorded which). The DNA of the CDR3 is TGTGCCAGCACCAGGGGGGGCAAACAGACCCAGTACTTC. Protein product: CASTRGGKQTQYF.